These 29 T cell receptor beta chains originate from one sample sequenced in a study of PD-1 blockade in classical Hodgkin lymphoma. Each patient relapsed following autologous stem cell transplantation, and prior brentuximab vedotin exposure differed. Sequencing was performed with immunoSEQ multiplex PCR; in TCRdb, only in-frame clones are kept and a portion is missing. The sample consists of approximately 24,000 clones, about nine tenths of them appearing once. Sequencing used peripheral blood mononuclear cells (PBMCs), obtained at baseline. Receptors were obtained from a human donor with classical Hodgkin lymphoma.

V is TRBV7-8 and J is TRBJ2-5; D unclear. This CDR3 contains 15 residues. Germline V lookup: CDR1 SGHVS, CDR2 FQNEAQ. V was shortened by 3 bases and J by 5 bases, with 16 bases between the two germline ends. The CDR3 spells CASSLVMGSRETQYF. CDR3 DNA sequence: TGTGCCAGCAGCTTGGTAATGGGCTCCCGGGAGACCCAGTACTTC.

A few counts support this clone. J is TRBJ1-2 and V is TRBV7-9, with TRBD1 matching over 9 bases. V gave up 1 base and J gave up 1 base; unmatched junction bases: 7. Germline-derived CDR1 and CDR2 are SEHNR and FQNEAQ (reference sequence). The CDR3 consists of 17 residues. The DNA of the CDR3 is TGTGCCAGCAGCTTAGGGTCGGGGACAGGGATTAACTATGGCTACACCTTC. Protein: CASSLGSGTGINYGYTF. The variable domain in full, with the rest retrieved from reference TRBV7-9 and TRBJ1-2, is DTGVSQNPRHKITKRGQNVTFRCDPISEHNRLYWYRQTLGQGPEFLTYFQNEAQLEKSRLLSDRFSAERPKGSFSTLEIQRTEQGDSAMYLCASSLGSGTGINYGYTFGSGTRLTVV.

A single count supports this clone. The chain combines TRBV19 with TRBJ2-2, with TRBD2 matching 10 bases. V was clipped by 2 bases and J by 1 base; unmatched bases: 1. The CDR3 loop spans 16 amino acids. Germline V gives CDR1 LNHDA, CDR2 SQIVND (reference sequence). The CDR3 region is CASSILAGVNTGELFF. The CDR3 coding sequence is TGTGCCAGTAGTATACTAGCGGGGGTGAACACCGGGGAGCTGTTTTTT.

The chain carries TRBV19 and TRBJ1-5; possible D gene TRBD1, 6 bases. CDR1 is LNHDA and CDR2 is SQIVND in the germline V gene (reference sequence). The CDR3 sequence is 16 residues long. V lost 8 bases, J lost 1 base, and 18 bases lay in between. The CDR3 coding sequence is TGTGCCAGTTCCCCTTCCGGGACACAGAGCAATCAGCCCCAGCATTTT. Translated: CASSPSGTQSNQPQHF.

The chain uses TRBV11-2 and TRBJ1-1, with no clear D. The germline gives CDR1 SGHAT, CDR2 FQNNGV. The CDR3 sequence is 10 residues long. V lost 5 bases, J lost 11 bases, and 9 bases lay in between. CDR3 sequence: CASSPRTAFF. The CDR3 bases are TGTGCCAGCAGCCCGAGAACGGCTTTCTTT.

CDR3 nucleotides: TGCGCCAGCACGGGGAGTCGAGAGACCCAGTACTTC. Translating gives CASTGSRETQYF. The V gene is TRBV5-1, the J gene TRBJ2-5, with D tentatively TRBD2 (5 bases). The V and J ends lost 6 bases and 4 bases respectively, with 10 bases between them. Germline lookup yields CDR1 SGHRS and CDR2 YFSETQ. This CDR3 comprises 12 residues.

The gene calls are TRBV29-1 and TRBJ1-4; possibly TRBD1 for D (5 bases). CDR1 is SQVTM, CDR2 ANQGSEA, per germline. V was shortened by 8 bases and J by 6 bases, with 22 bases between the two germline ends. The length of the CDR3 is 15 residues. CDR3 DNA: TGCAGCCCATTGAATGGGGCAGTGGTGGATGAAAAACTGTTTTTT. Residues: CSPLNGAVVDEKLFF.

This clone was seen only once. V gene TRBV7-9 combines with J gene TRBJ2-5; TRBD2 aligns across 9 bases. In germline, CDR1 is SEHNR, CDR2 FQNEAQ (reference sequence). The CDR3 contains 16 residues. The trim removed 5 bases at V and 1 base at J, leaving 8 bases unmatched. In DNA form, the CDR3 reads TGTGCCAGCAGCAGCTCGAGCGGGGGGACCCAAGAGACCCAGTACTTC. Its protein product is CASSSSSGGTQETQYF. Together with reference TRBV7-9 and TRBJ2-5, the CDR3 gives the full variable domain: DTGVSQNPRHKITKRGQNVTFRCDPISEHNRLYWYRQTLGQGPEFLTYFQNEAQLEKSRLLSDRFSAERPKGSFSTLEIQRTEQGDSAMYLCASSSSSGGTQETQYFGPGTRLLVL.

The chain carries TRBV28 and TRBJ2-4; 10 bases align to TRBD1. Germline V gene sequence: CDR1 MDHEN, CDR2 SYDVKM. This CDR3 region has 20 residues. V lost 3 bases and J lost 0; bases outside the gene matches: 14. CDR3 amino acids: CASSFGGASGTGVAKNIQYF. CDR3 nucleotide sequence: TGTGCCAGCAGTTTCGGGGGGGCCTCCGGGACAGGGGTAGCCAAAAACATTCAGTACTTC.

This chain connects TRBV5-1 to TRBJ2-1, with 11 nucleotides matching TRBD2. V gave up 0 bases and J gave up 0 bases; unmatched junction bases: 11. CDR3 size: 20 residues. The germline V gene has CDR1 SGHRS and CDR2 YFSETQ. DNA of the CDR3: TGCGCCAGCAGCTTGGTTACTAGCGGGGGCCCTCTTTCCTCCTACAATGAGCAGTTCTTC. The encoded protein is CASSLVTSGGPLSSYNEQFF.

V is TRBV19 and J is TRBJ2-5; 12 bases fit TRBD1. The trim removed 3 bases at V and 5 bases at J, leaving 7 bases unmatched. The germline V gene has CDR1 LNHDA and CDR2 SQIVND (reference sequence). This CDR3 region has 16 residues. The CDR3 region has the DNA TGTGCCAGTAGTATTTTAGGGACAGGGGGCAGTGAGACCCAGTACTTC. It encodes CASSILGTGGSETQYF.

CDR3 loop: CASSLNNNQPQHF. CDR3 sequence (DNA): TGTGCCAGCAGCTTGAACAACAATCAGCCCCAGCATTTT. The chain recombines TRBV11-3 with TRBJ1-5; D gene uncertain. V lost 3 bases to trimming and J lost 3 bases, with 6 bases between them. This CDR3 has 13 amino acids. Per the germline V gene, CDR1 is SGHNT and CDR2 is YENEEA.

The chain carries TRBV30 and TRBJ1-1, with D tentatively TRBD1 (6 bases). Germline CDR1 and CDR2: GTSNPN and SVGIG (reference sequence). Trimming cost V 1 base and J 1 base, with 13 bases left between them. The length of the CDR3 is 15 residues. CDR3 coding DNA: TGTGCCTGGAGTGCCCCCTCGGACAGGAACACTGAAGCTTTCTTT. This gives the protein CAWSAPSDRNTEAFF.

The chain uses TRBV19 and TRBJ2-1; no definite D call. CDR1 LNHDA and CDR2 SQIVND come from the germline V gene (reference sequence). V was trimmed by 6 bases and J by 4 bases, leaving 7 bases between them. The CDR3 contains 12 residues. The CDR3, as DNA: TGTGCCAGTAGAGGACCGTACAATGAGCAGTTCTTC. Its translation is CASRGPYNEQFF.

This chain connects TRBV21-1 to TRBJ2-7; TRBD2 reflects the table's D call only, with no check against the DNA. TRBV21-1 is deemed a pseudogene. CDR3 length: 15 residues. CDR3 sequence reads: CASSKRLAGPSEQYF. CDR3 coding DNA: TGTGCCAGCAGCAAACGCCTAGCGGGGCCTTCCGAGCAGTACTTC.

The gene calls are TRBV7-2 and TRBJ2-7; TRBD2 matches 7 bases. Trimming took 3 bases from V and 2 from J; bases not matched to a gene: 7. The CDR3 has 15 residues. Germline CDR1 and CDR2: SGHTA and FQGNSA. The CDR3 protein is CASSLDRGEPYEQYF. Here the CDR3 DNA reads TGTGCCAGCAGCTTGGATCGGGGGGAGCCCTACGAGCAGTACTTC.

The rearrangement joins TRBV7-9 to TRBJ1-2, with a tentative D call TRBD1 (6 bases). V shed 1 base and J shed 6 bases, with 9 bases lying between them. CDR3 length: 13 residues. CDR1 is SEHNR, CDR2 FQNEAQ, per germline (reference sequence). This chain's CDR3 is CASSLGQGNGYTF. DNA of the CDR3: TGTGCCAGCAGCTTAGGTCAGGGGAATGGCTACACCTTC. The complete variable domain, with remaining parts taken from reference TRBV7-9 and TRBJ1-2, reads DTGVSQNPRHKITKRGQNVTFRCDPISEHNRLYWYRQTLGQGPEFLTYFQNEAQLEKSRLLSDRFSAERPKGSFSTLEIQRTEQGDSAMYLCASSLGQGNGYTFGSGTRLTVV.

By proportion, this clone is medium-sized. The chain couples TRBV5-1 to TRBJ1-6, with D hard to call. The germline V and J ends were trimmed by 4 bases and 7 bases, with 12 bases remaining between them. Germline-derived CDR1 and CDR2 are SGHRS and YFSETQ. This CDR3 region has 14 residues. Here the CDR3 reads CASSPDGKNSPLHF. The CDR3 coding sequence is TGCGCCAGCAGCCCGGACGGAAAGAATTCACCCCTCCACTTT.

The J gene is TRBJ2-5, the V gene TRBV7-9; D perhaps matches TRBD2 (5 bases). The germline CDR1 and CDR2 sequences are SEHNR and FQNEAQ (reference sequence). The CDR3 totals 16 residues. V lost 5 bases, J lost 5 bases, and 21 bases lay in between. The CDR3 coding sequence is TGTGCCAGCAGCGAAACCTTGCTAGCATCTCTCGAGACCCAGTACTTC. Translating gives CASSETLLASLETQYF.

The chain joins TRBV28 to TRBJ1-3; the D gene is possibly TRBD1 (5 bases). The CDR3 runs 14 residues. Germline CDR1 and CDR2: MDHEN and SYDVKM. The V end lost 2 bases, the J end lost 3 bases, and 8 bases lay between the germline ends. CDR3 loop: CASSLVGVGNTIYF. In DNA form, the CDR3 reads TGTGCCAGCAGTTTAGTAGGGGTTGGAAACACCATATATTTT.

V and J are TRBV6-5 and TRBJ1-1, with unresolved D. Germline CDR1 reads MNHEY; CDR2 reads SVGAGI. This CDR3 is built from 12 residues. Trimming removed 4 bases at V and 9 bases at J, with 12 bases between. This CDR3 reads CASSSGPKQAFF. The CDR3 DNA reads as TGTGCCAGCAGTTCCGGACCGAAGCAAGCTTTCTTT.

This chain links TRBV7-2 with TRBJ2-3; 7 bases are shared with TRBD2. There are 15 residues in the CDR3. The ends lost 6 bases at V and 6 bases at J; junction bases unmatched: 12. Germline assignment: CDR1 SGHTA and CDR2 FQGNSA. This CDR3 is CASRPLAVRADTQYF. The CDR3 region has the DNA TGTGCCAGCAGACCTCTAGCGGTTCGAGCCGATACGCAGTATTTT.

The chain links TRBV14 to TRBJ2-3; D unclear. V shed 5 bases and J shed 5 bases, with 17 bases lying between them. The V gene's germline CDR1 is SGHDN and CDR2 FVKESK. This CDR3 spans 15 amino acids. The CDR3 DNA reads TGTGCCAGCAGCGGCCTAGAGGTATTTGAAGATACGCAGTATTTT. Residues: CASSGLEVFEDTQYF.

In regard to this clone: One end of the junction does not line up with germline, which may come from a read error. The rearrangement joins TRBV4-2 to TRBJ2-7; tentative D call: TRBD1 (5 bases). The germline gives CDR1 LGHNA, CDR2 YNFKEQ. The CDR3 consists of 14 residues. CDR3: CASNQGVGPYEQYF. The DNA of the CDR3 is TGTGCCAGCAACCAAGGTGTGGGGCCCTACGAGCAGTACTTC.

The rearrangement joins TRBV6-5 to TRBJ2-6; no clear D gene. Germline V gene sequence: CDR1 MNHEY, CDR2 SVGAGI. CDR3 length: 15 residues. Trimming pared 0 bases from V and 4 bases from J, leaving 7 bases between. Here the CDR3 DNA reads TGTGCCAGCAGTTACTCATTGACCGGGGCCAACGTCCTGACTTTC. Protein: CASSYSLTGANVLTF.

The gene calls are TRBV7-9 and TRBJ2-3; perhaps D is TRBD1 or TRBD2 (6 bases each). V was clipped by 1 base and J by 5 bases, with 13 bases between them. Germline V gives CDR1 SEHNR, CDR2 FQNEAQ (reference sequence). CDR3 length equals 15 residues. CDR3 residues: CASSLGGAVQDTQYF. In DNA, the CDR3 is TGTGCCAGCAGCTTAGGGGGGGCCGTACAAGATACGCAGTATTTT. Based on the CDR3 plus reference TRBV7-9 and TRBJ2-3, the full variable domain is DTGVSQNPRHKITKRGQNVTFRCDPISEHNRLYWYRQTLGQGPEFLTYFQNEAQLEKSRLLSDRFSAERPKGSFSTLEIQRTEQGDSAMYLCASSLGGAVQDTQYFGPGTRLTVL.

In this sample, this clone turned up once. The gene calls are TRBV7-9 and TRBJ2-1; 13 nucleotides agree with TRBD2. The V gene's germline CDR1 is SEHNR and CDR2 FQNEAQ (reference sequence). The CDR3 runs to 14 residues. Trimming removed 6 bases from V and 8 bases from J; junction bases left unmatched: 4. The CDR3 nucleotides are TGTGCCAGCAGAACTAGCGGGGGGGCCCATGAGCAGTTCTTC. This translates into CASRTSGGAHEQFF. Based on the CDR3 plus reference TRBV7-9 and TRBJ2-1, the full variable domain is DTGVSQNPRHKITKRGQNVTFRCDPISEHNRLYWYRQTLGQGPEFLTYFQNEAQLEKSRLLSDRFSAERPKGSFSTLEIQRTEQGDSAMYLCASRTSGGAHEQFFGPGTRLTVL.

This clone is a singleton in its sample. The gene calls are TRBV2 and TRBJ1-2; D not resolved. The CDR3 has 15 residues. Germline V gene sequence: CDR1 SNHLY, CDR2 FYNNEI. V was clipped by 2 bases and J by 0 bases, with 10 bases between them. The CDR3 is CASSEFRATNYGYTF. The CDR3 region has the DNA TGTGCCAGCAGTGAATTTAGGGCGACTAACTATGGCTACACCTTC.

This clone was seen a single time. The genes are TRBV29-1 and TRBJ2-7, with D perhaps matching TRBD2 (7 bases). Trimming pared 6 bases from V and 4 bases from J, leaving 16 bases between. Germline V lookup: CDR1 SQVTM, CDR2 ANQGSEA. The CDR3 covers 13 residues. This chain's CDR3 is CSVGGQGGYEQYF. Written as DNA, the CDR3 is TGCAGCGTGGGGGGGCAGGGAGGGTACGAGCAGTACTTC.